These 31 T cell receptor beta chains came from one sample sequenced in a study of T cell repertoires in cytomegalovirus infection. No antigen is known for these receptors. TCRdb processed the reads anew with MiXCR; each CDR3 protein has one entry. The table has fewer than 950,000 distinct CDR3 sequences, over 25% seen once. The sequenced sample was cultured CD8+ T cells from PBMCs, obtained from culture after CMV antigen stimulation. Receptors were obtained from a human donor in good health (CMV status not recorded). Some clones in this sample may be carry-over from other donors' samples.

The chain joins TRBV5-4 to TRBJ2-3, with 9 bases fitting TRBD2. The CDR3 sequence is 15 residues long. CDR1 is SGHNT, CDR2 YYREEE, per germline (reference sequence). Unmatched junction bases numbered 9, after V lost 6 bases and J lost 4 bases. In DNA, the CDR3 is TGTGCCAGCACCCTGCGGGGGGGCCGGTCAGATACGCAGTATTTT. It is translated as CASTLRGGRSDTQYF.

The rearrangement joins TRBV27 to TRBJ2-1; D may be TRBD1 or TRBD2 (5 bases each). This CDR3 comprises 13 residues. Germline CDR1 is MNHEY and CDR2 is SMNVEV (reference sequence). V shed 4 bases and J shed 6 bases, with 10 bases lying between them. CDR3 region: CASSYGAPNEQFF. CDR3 nucleotide sequence: TGTGCCAGCAGTTACGGGGCACCCAATGAGCAGTTCTTC.

This clonotype appeared a few times. J is TRBJ2-7 and V is TRBV7-6; no firm D call. CDR3 size: 13 residues. The germline V gene encodes CDR1 SGHVS and CDR2 FNYEAQ. V gave up 6 bases and J gave up 5 bases, with 14 bases separating them. CDR3 in amino acids: CASSGVPLDEQYF. The DNA for the CDR3 is TGTGCCAGCAGTGGAGTCCCTTTGGACGAGCAGTACTTC.

The chain has TRBV5-6 and TRBJ2-1; 7 nucleotides line up with TRBD1. Germline CDR1 SGHDT, CDR2 YYEEEE. The CDR3 runs 18 residues. The junction had 14 bases not matched to a gene; V was cut back by 2 bases and J by 3 bases. CDR3: CASSLDRESPLLYNEQFF. CDR3 sequence (DNA): TGTGCCAGCAGCTTAGACAGGGAAAGCCCCTTACTCTACAATGAGCAGTTCTTC.

V usage is TRBV2 and J usage is TRBJ1-2; tentative D call: TRBD1 (5 bases). V lost 6 bases and J lost 4, with 18 bases in between. The CDR3 loop spans 15 amino acids. Germline V CDR1 and CDR2: SNHLY, FYNNEI. The CDR3 sequence: CASRATGEKIYGYTF. CDR3 sequence (DNA): TGTGCCAGCAGAGCCACAGGCGAGAAGATCTATGGCTACACCTTC.

The chain links TRBV6-6 to TRBJ1-5; 8 bases agree with TRBD1. Trimming cost V 7 bases and J 4 bases; bases outside gene matches: 9. The length of the CDR3 is 15 residues. Per germline, CDR1 MNHNY and CDR2 SVGAGI (reference sequence). The CDR3 spells CASKVDRGPNQPQHF. The DNA for the CDR3 is TGTGCCAGCAAGGTCGACAGGGGACCGAATCAGCCCCAGCATTTT.

CDR3 protein: CASSLSTGQGYEQYF. The CDR3 bases are TGTGCCAGCAGCTTGAGTACGGGACAGGGCTACGAGCAGTACTTC. The chain joins TRBV5-4 to TRBJ2-7, with 9 nucleotides matching TRBD1. Germline loops: CDR1 SGHNT, CDR2 YYREEE (reference sequence). This CDR3 is built from 15 residues. The junction had 5 bases not matched to a gene; V was cut back by 1 base and J by 3 bases.

The V call is TRBV7-9, the J call TRBJ2-3, with TRBD1 matching 7 bases. Germline V CDR1 and CDR2: SEHNR, FQNEAQ (reference sequence). With V trimmed by 5 bases and J by 5 bases, 13 bases remained unmatched. The CDR3 consists of 16 residues. In DNA, the CDR3 is TGTGCCAGCAGCCAAGACAGGGACGACAGACAAGATACGCAGTATTTT. It encodes CASSQDRDDRQDTQYF.

This clonotype was counted between two and nine times. The chain recombines TRBV6-8 with TRBJ1-1; maybe TRBD1 (5 bases). This CDR3 is 14 amino acids long. Germline loops: CDR1 MNHGY, CDR2 SAAAGT. Trimming took 6 bases from V and 4 from J, leaving 15 bases between them. The CDR3 protein is CASSGTDYSTEAFF. DNA of the CDR3: TGTGCCAGCAGCGGGACCGACTACTCCACTGAAGCTTTCTTT.

In this sample, this clonotype turned up a few times. Germline and junction disagree at one end, which may indicate a read error. The rearrangement uses TRBV7-7 and TRBJ2-2; 7 nucleotides line up with TRBD1. Germline V gene data show CDR1 as SSHAT and CDR2 as FNYEAQ (reference sequence). The CDR3 consists of 19 residues. The DNA of the CDR3 is TGTGCTAGCAGCCCCAGCCCGGTACTCCGGGACAGAAACACCGGGGAGCTGTTTTTT. Encoded protein: CASSPSPVLRDRNTGELFF.

The J gene is TRBJ2-1, the V gene TRBV12-3 or TRBV12-4; a possible D gene is TRBD1 (5 bases). Trimming pared 2 bases from V and 7 bases from J, leaving 9 bases between. This CDR3 has 13 residues. Here the CDR3 reads CASSLPGSNEQFF. CDR3 bases: TGTGCCAGCAGTTTACCAGGGTCGAATGAGCAGTTCTTC.

This clonotype came up a few times. The chain is built from TRBV10-3 and TRBJ2-7; 7 nucleotides match TRBD2. With 8 bases clipped from V and 3 bases from J, the junction kept 7 bases outside the gene matches. This CDR3 region has 13 residues. From germline, CDR1 is ENHRY and CDR2 SYGVKD. CDR3 sequence (DNA): TGTGCCATCGGGTCTAGCGGACTCTACGAGCAGTACGTC. Translated, it gives CAIGSSGLYEQYV.

The V call is TRBV7-2, the J call TRBJ2-3; 10 bases align to TRBD2. From germline, CDR1 is SGHTA and CDR2 FQGNSA. With V trimmed by 1 base and J by 3 bases, 7 bases remained unmatched. The CDR3 loop spans 17 amino acids. CDR3: CASSLDLSSGGTDTQYF. In DNA form, the CDR3 reads TGTGCCAGCAGCTTAGATCTTTCTAGCGGGGGTACAGATACGCAGTATTTT.

CDR3 in DNA: TGTGCCAGTTCCCCTAGGGGCGGCCCCTCCTACGAGCAGTACTTC. It codes for CASSPRGGPSYEQYF. This chain connects TRBV7-8 to TRBJ2-7; D might be TRBD1 (5 bases). With 9 bases removed from V and 0 bases from J, the gap between germline ends came to 18 bases. Per germline, CDR1 SGHVS and CDR2 FQNEAQ. The CDR3 runs to 15 residues. Based on the CDR3 plus reference TRBV7-8 and TRBJ2-7, the full variable domain is GAGVSQSPRYKVAKRGQDVALRCDPISGHVSLFWYQQALGQGPEFLTYFQNEAQLDKSGLPSDRFFAERPEGSVSTLKIQRTQQEDSAVYLCASSPRGGPSYEQYFGPGTRLTVT.

The chain employs TRBV6-1 and TRBJ2-1; 14 bases map to TRBD2. V shed 3 bases and J 13 bases; nucleotides not matched to a gene: 23. Per germline, CDR1 MNHNS and CDR2 SASEGT. This CDR3 comprises 20 residues. Here the CDR3 reads CASSDRPSGTSGGVQWGQFF. The CDR3 DNA follows: TGTGCCAGCAGTGATAGACCATCCGGGACTAGCGGGGGAGTACAATGGGGACAGTTCTTC.

The CDR3 region is CASSNRQGNQPQHF. CDR3 bases: TGTGCCAGCAGTAATCGACAGGGCAATCAGCCCCAGCATTTT. V usage is TRBV6-5 and J usage is TRBJ1-5, with a possible D match to TRBD1 (6 bases). The CDR3 totals 14 residues. Germline V gene lookup returns CDR1 MNHEY and CDR2 SVGAGI. Between the trimmed V and J ends, which lost 5 bases and 2 bases, there was a span of 10 bases.

This clonotype was found a few times. The CDR3 region is CASSLEQRDTEAFF. For the CDR3, the DNA is TGTGCCAGCAGCTTGGAACAGAGGGACACTGAAGCTTTCTTT. The chain joins TRBV5-5 to TRBJ1-1; D is uncertain. This CDR3 is built from 14 residues. CDR1 is SGHKS, CDR2 YYEKEE, per germline (reference sequence). Between the trimmed V and J ends, which lost 0 bases and 3 bases, there was a span of 9 bases.

The chain links TRBV19 to TRBJ2-1; the match to TRBD1 covers 7 bases. The trim removed 3 bases at V and 8 bases at J, leaving 7 bases unmatched. The CDR3 totals 14 residues. Germline-derived CDR1 and CDR2 are LNHDA and SQIVND (reference sequence). CDR3: CASSILTGIDEQFF. Written as DNA, the CDR3 is TGTGCCAGTAGTATTTTGACAGGGATCGATGAGCAGTTCTTC. The complete variable domain, with remaining parts taken from reference TRBV19 and TRBJ2-1, reads DGGITQSPKYLFRKEGQNVTLSCEQNLNHDAMYWYRQDPGQGLRLIYYSQIVNDFQKGDIAEGYSVSREKKESFPLTVTSAQKNPTAFYLCASSILTGIDEQFFGPGTRLTVL.

This clonotype has ten or more counts. The rearrangement links TRBV7-8 to TRBJ1-1, with D perhaps matching TRBD1 (5 bases). Trimming took off 7 bases at V and 7 bases at J, with 10 bases between the two ends. Looked up from germline, CDR1 is SGHVS and CDR2 is FQNEAQ. This CDR3 contains 11 residues. CDR3 in DNA: TGTGCCAGCACCCTGGGGGGTGAAGCTTTCTTT. It encodes CASTLGGEAFF.

This clonotype has more than one count but fewer than ten. This rearrangement joins TRBV23-1 to TRBJ2-2, with a tentative D call TRBD2 (5 bases). TRBV23-1 is an ORF; its function is uncertain. The CDR3 extends over 15 amino acids. Deletions cut 6 bases from V and 0 bases from J, with 11 bases between. The CDR3 loop reads CASRRTDANTGELFF. In DNA, the CDR3 is TGCGCCAGCAGGCGGACTGATGCGAACACCGGGGAGCTGTTTTTT.

The chain employs TRBV11-2 and TRBJ1-2; 12 positions agree with TRBD1. CDR1 SGHAT and CDR2 FQNNGV come from the germline V gene. V lost 5 bases to trimming and J lost 3 bases; unmatched junction nucleotides: 13. The CDR3 is made up of 18 amino acids. The CDR3 DNA follows: TGTGCCAGCAGCCGAGGCTTTCAGGGGACAGGGGGCGACTATGGCTACACCTTC. Its protein is CASSRGFQGTGGDYGYTF. Filled out from reference TRBV11-2 and TRBJ1-2, the complete variable domain reads EAGVAQSPRYKIIEKRQSVAFWCNPISGHATLYWYQQILGQGPKLLIQFQNNGVVDDSQLPKDRFSAERLKGVDSTLKIQPAKLEDSAVYLCASSRGFQGTGGDYGYTFGSGTRLTVV.

The chain joins TRBV6-1 to TRBJ2-4; D not resolved. The CDR3 spans 14 residues. Germline V gene sequence: CDR1 MNHNS, CDR2 SASEGT. Deletions cut 5 bases from V and 0 bases from J, with 8 bases between. The chain's CDR3 is CASSPYLAKNIQYF. CDR3 coding DNA: TGTGCCAGCAGTCCGTATCTAGCCAAAAACATTCAGTACTTC.

This clonotype was detected a few times. J is TRBJ2-3 and V is TRBV7-2, with TRBD1 as a possible D gene (6 bases). V lost 4 bases to trimming and J lost 4 bases, with 9 bases between them. Germline V gene lookup returns CDR1 SGHTA and CDR2 FQGNSA. CDR3 size: 13 residues. CDR3 region: CASSSGEPDTQYF. In nucleotides, the CDR3 is TGTGCCAGCAGCTCAGGGGAGCCAGATACGCAGTATTTT.

A few counts support this clonotype. The rearrangement joins TRBV4-1 to TRBJ1-6; 8 bases map to TRBD1. CDR1 and CDR2 from the germline V gene are MGHRA and YSYEKL. With 1 base clipped from V and 9 bases from J, the junction kept 5 bases outside the gene matches. This CDR3 region has 15 residues. CDR3 amino acids: CASSQAATGASPLHF. CDR3 bases: TGCGCCAGCAGCCAAGCTGCGACAGGGGCTTCACCCCTCCACTTT.

CDR3 bases: TGTGCCAGCAGCGGGAGAAGGGGGTCCCCCGACTATGGCTACACCTTC. Protein: CASSGRRGSPDYGYTF. V is TRBV7-2 and J is TRBJ1-2, with D tentatively TRBD1 (6 bases). Germline lookup yields CDR1 SGHTA and CDR2 FQGNSA. The V end lost 5 bases, the J end lost 3 bases, and 19 bases lay between the germline ends. This CDR3 is 16 amino acids long. The variable domain in full, completed from reference TRBV7-2 and TRBJ1-2, reads GAGVSQSPSNKVTEKGKDVELRCDPISGHTALYWYRQSLGQGLEFLIYFQGNSAPDKSGLPSDRFSAERTGGSVSTLTIQRTQQEDSAVYLCASSGRRGSPDYGYTFGSGTRLTVV.

This clonotype occurred many times. This chain connects TRBV12-3 or TRBV12-4 to TRBJ2-7, with 12 bases that match TRBD2. J lost 6 bases, V lost 1 base, and 4 bases had no gene match. The CDR3 spans 15 residues. In DNA, the CDR3 is TGTGCCAGCAGTTTAGTGACTAGCGGGGGTGGCGAGCAGTACTTC. Protein product: CASSLVTSGGGEQYF.

The chain is built from TRBV4-2 and TRBJ2-1; weak D call: TRBD2 (5 bases). Germline loops: CDR1 LGHNA, CDR2 YNFKEQ. V was clipped by 0 bases and J by 7 bases, with 7 bases between them. The CDR3 spans 13 residues. CDR3 DNA: TGTGCCAGCAGCCAAGAAAGGAGGAATGAGCAGTTCTTC. Encoded protein: CASSQERRNEQFF.

The rearrangement links TRBV28 to TRBJ2-1; D is perhaps TRBD1 (6 bases). The CDR3 has 17 residues. Trimming shortened V by 6 bases and J by 7 bases, and 25 bases separated the two germline ends. CDR1 is MDHEN and CDR2 is SYDVKM in the germline V gene. The CDR3 loop reads CASRPPPWWGLLNEQFF. The CDR3 DNA is TGTGCCAGCAGGCCACCCCCTTGGTGGGGGCTTTTGAATGAGCAGTTCTTC. Complete variable domain (other parts from reference TRBV28 and TRBJ2-1): DVKVTQSSRYLVKRTGEKVFLECVQDMDHENMFWYRQDPGLGLRLIYFSYDVKMKEKGDIPEGYSVSREKKERFSLILESASTNQTSMYLCASRPPPWWGLLNEQFFGPGTRLTVL.

The sample holds a few counts of this clonotype. The chain has TRBV19 and TRBJ1-1, with D possibly being TRBD1 (6 bases). V lost 3 bases and J 4 bases, leaving 12 bases between the germline ends. The CDR3 has 14 amino acids. Germline values: CDR1 LNHDA, CDR2 SQIVND (reference sequence). The CDR3 nucleotides are TGTGCCAGTAGTATTTTGGAGGGGGGCACTGAAGCTTTCTTT. Translating gives CASSILEGGTEAFF.

The rearrangement uses TRBV7-9 and TRBJ1-2; D is ambiguous. This CDR3 spans 17 amino acids. V was pared by 0 bases and J by 5 bases, with 19 bases between. Germline CDR1 is SEHNR and CDR2 is FQNEAQ (reference sequence). CDR3 in amino acids: CASSLAPGGPTRYGYTF. The CDR3 DNA reads as TGTGCCAGCAGCTTAGCGCCCGGCGGCCCAACTCGGTATGGCTACACCTTC.

In this sample, this clonotype turned up a few times. The V call is TRBV14, the J call TRBJ2-3; D is unclear. The CDR3 runs 20 residues. V gave up 3 bases and J gave up 0 bases, with 25 bases separating them. Germline-derived CDR1 and CDR2 are SGHDN and FVKESK. The CDR3 DNA sequence: TGTGCCAGCAGCCATCCCGAACCGGGCGGAGTAGCCTATAGCACAGATACGCAGTATTTT. Its translation: CASSHPEPGGVAYSTDTQYF.